The clone carrying this T cell receptor beta chain was seen just once. Only in-frame clones appear in the TCRdb table, and some are missing; sequencing was by immunoSEQ multiplex PCR. The sample lists about 300,000 clones, roughly 90% seen once, with 2.5% to 3.5% in the top ten. Germline loops: CDR1 MNHEY, CDR2 SVGAGI. V lost 4 bases, J lost 1 base, and 2 bases stayed unmatched. This CDR3 is built from 15 residues. This specimen belongs to a study of blood T cell repertoires in COVID-19. The clonotype originates from a woman between 45 and 60 years old who had been exposed to COVID-19. The sequencing sample was made of PBMCs or T cells enriched from blood (not recorded which). The chain has TRBV6-5 and TRBJ2-1; 9 nucleotides agree with TRBD1. The CDR3 is CASSLQGASYNEQFF. CDR3 nucleotides: TGTGCCAGCAGTTTACAGGGGGCATCCTACAATGAGCAGTTCTTC.